A selection of T cell receptor beta chains follows, all from one sample in a study of cytomegalovirus exposure and HLA in healthy donors. Sequencing was performed with immunoSEQ multiplex PCR; in TCRdb, only in-frame clones are kept and a portion is missing. The sample shows some 140,000 clones, about four fifths of them seen only once. Sequenced: PBMCs. Receptor source: a man aged 25-45 years in good health. CDR3s include the opening cysteine and the closing phenylalanine or tryptophan.

V gene,J gene,CDR3 protein
TRBV14,TRBJ2-2,CASSPPALFGGIAGEAGELFF
TRBV2,TRBJ1-4,CASSLATGTPTNEKLFF
TRBV27,TRBJ2-1,CASSLSGEALWEQFF
TRBV6-6,TRBJ2-7,CASRAFGAGGEEQYF
TRBV27,TRBJ2-3,CASTLAGRTDTQYF
TRBV18,TRBJ1-1,CASSPPGLGMNTEAFF
TRBV7-3,TRBJ2-5,CASSPGLAGGETQYF
TRBV5-8,TRBJ2-5,CASSLGTSGREETQYF
TRBV30,TRBJ2-3,CAYSSLAGGADTQYF
TRBV5-1,TRBJ2-3,CASSLAGGDTQYF
TRBV25-1,TRBJ2-1,CASSEISGGREQFF
TRBV5-5,.,CASSWGQAWDEQYF
TRBV19,TRBJ2-7,CASSMDWTSPVYEQYF
TRBV6-6,TRBJ1-5,CASSLNSNQPQHF
TRBV14,TRBJ2-7,CASSATSGRSYEQYF
TRBV13,TRBJ2-7,CASSFRYSYEQYF
TRBV7-9,TRBJ2-7,CASSPGTSGTYEQYF
TRBV11-3,TRBJ2-1,CASSLGAGGKFF
TRBV6-5,TRBJ2-1,CASRLAESSYNEQFF
TRBV7-2,TRBJ2-3,CASSLQRSDTQYF
TRBV5-1,TRBJ1-2,CASSQKTGYGYTF